This T cell receptor (beta chain) was captured by sequencing in a study of blood T cells in healthy people across ages. Broader study findings: Percentage of naive T cells showed a strong correlation with TCR beta diversity. Older age coincided with a roughly linear decline in TCR beta diversity per million T cells.

About this clonotype itself: What it binds is not known. A much larger clone lies one base from this, so it may be a read error.

The sample providers were healthy Caucasian people from Russia, aged roughly 6 to 90. The second PCR ran about 7 to 12 cycles with a sample-barcoded 5' primer and J-beta primers. Each cDNA molecule was tagged by a template-switch adaptor that had 12 random nucleotides. TCRdb passed the 5' RACE reads through MiXCR, listing each CDR3 protein once. The sample shows 550,000 to 800,000 distinct CDR3 sequences, 32% of them seen only once. The source material was blood. This TCR was sampled from a woman of 80 years or more in good health.

This CDR3 is CASSVEANPGREQYF. In DNA form, the CDR3 reads TGTGCCAGCAGCGTAGAGGCTAACCCGGGCCGGGAGCAGTACTTC. The rearrangement joins TRBV9 to TRBJ2-4, with D perhaps matching TRBD2 (6 bases). Germline V CDR1 and CDR2: SGDLS, YYNGEE. This CDR3 has 15 amino acids. Deletions cut 0 bases from V and 13 bases from J, with 20 bases between.